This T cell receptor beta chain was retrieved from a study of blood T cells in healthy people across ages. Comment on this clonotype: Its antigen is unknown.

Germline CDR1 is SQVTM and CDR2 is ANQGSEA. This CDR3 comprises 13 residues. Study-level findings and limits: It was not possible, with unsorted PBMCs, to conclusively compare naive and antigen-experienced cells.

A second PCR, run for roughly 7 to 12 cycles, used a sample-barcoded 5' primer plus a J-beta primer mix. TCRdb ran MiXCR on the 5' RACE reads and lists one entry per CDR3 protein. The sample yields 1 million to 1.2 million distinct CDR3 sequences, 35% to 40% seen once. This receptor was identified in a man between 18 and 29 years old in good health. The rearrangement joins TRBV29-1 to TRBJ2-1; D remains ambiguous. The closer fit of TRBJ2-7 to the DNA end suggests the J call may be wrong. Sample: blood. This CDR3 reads CSVDANSYNEQYF. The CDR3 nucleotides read TGCAGCGTTGACGCAAACTCCTACAATGAGCAGTACTTC.